This T cell receptor (beta chain) was retrieved from a study of lymphopenia after photon versus proton radiotherapy. Study-level findings and limits: Post-nadir TCR diversity decline inversely tracked overall survival among those who died. Oligoclonal CD8+ Temra expansion after nadir drove photon patients' diversity drop. Under photons, naive T cells and diversity fell while effector/memory populations rose. Authors raise, but do not show, better survival with proton therapy.

Measured with immunoSEQ multiplex PCR; TCRdb has only the in-frame clones, and not every one. Of 15,000 to 20,000 clones in the sample, about nine tenths were seen once. Looked up from germline, CDR1 is KGHSY and CDR2 is FQNENV. Trimming took 7 bases from V and 9 from J; bases not matched to a gene: 12. The CDR3 runs to 16 residues. To note about this clone: Its matching antigen is unknown.

The V gene is TRBV16, the J gene TRBJ2-2; 12 nucleotides match TRBD2. The starting material was peripheral blood, obtained from a patient treated with proton-based radiotherapy. This TCR was sampled from a man in his sixties or seventies with pancreatic cancer. CDR3 bases: TGTGCCAGCAACAACCAGAGGACTAGCGGGGCCCGGGAGCTGTTTTTT. The encoded protein is CASNNQRTSGARELFF.